These T cell receptor beta chains were read from a single sample in a study of blood T cells in healthy people across ages. A single record per CDR3 protein comes from TCRdb applying MiXCR to the 5' RACE reads. The table includes roughly 800,000 distinct CDR3 sequences, 58% detected once. The sample was blood. The source is a man between 25 and 39 years old in good health. The CDR3 runs from the conserved cysteine through the conserved F or W. The D gene is left open where the match is weak. Some rows mark clone size as missing; the rest say once, few, many or name a class of expanded clone.

D | J | V | size | CDR3 | DNA
TRBD2 | TRBJ2-1 | TRBV28 | once | CASLAGTNNEQFF | TGTGCCAGCTTAGCCGGGACTAACAATGAGCAGTTCTTC
TRBD2 | TRBJ2-3 | TRBV28 | NA | CASSLLGRASGYAQYF | TGTGCCAGCAGTTTATTAGGGAGGGCTAGCGGGTATGCGCAGTATTTT
NA | TRBJ2-1 | TRBV6-2/TRBV6-3 | NA | CASSYSAYGGNYNEQFF | TGTGCCAGCAGTTACTCGGCTTATGGCGGCAACTACAATGAGCAGTTCTTC
NA | TRBJ2-5 | TRBV7-9 | NA | CASSSLTVQETQYF | TGTGCCAGCAGCTCATTGACAGTTCAAGAGACCCAGTACTTC
TRBD2 | TRBJ2-1 | TRBV4-3 | NA | CASSQEVVLAGPYNEQFF | TGCGCCAGCAGCCAAGAAGTAGTACTAGCGGGCCCCTACAATGAGCAGTTCTTC
TRBD1 | TRBJ2-3 | TRBV9 | few | CASSSRGFADTQYF | TGTGCCAGCAGCTCCAGGGGGTTCGCAGATACGCAGTATTTT
TRBD1 | TRBJ2-5 | TRBV2 | NA | CASSDVRGQVAPNKYF | TGTGCCAGCAGTGACGTGAGGGGACAGGTGGCCCCAAACAAGTACTTC
NA | TRBJ2-7 | TRBV14 | NA | CTSSQGGPLENIRSYEQYF | TGTACCAGCAGCCAAGGAGGTCCTCTAGAGAATATCAGGTCCTACGAGCAGTACTTC
TRBD2 | TRBJ2-1 | TRBV27 | few | CASSLLLAGDAYNEQFF | TGTGCCAGCAGTCTCCTCCTAGCGGGAGATGCCTACAATGAGCAGTTCTTC
NA | TRBJ2-7 | TRBV6-2/TRBV6-3 | NA | CASRVAGTSYEQYF | TGTGCCAGCAGAGTCGCAGGGACCTCCTACGAGCAGTACTTC
NA | TRBJ2-3 | TRBV7-2 | many | CASTRGGGGSDTQYF | TGTGCCAGCACCCGGGGAGGGGGGGGATCAGATACGCAGTATTTT
NA | TRBJ2-7 | TRBV20-1 | NA | CSASGKGTTYEQYF | TGCAGTGCTAGCGGGAAGGGGACCACCTACGAGCAGTACTTC
TRBD2 | TRBJ2-5 | TRBV7-2 | NA | CASSFTSGGSETQYF | TGTGCCAGCAGCTTTACTAGCGGGGGCTCGGAGACCCAGTACTTC
TRBD1 | TRBJ1-6 | TRBV20-1 | NA | CSARDRGRTLHF | TGCAGTGCTAGGGACAGGGGGCGCACCCTCCACTTT
NA | TRBJ2-1 | TRBV11-1 | few | CASSPHTISSYNEQFF | TGTGCCAGCAGCCCTCACACGATCAGCTCCTACAATGAGCAGTTCTTC
NA | TRBJ1-2 | TRBV6-1 | NA | CASSELVGRSYTF | TGTGCCAGCAGTGAACTCGTAGGACGTAGCTACACCTTC
TRBD2 | TRBJ2-7 | TRBV20-1 | NA | CSARGGSFSYEQYF | TGCAGTGCTAGAGGCGGGAGCTTCTCCTACGAGCAGTACTTC
TRBD1 | TRBJ2-3 | TRBV7-2 | NA | CASSLKGQGAGDTQYF | TGTGCCAGCAGCCTTAAGGGACAGGGGGCAGGAGATACGCAGTATTTT
NA | TRBJ2-7 | TRBV7-6 | NA | CASSDTPAAPYEQYF | TGTGCCAGCAGCGATACTCCTGCGGCCCCCTACGAGCAGTACTTC
NA | TRBJ2-2 | TRBV20-1 | few | CSARGGANTGELFF | TGCAGTGCCAGGGGGGGCGCGAACACCGGGGAGCTGTTTTTT
NA | TRBJ2-3 | TRBV10-3 | NA | CAISESQNLGDTQYF | TGTGCCATCAGTGAGTCGCAGAATTTAGGGGATACGCAGTATTTT
NA | TRBJ2-1 | TRBV5-1 | NA | CASSLRGTAPNEQFF | TGCGCCAGCAGCTTACGAGGGACGGCCCCAAATGAGCAGTTCTTC
TRBD1 | TRBJ1-6 | TRBV20-1 | NA | CSASQGAASPLHF | TGCAGTGCTAGTCAGGGGGCAGCCTCACCCCTCCACTTT
TRBD1 | TRBJ1-2 | TRBV28 | NA | CASSPKGAGYGYTF | TGTGCCAGCAGTCCAAAGGGGGCAGGGTATGGCTACACCTTC
NA | TRBJ2-5 | TRBV3-1 | NA | CASSQDLGRQETQYF | TGTGCCAGCAGCCAAGATTTAGGCAGACAAGAGACCCAGTACTTC
TRBD2 | TRBJ2-7 | TRBV20-1 | NA | CSVLMTSGGSYEQYF | TGCAGTGTGCTGATGACTAGCGGGGGGTCCTACGAGCAGTACTTC
TRBD2 | TRBJ2-7 | TRBV20-1 | NA | CSASVLAGNSYEQYF | TGCAGTGCTAGTGTATTAGCGGGCAACTCCTACGAGCAGTACTTC
NA | TRBJ2-7 | TRBV6-5 | NA | CASSSLANYEQYF | TGTGCCAGCAGTTCGCTAGCCAACTACGAGCAGTACTTC
NA | TRBJ2-1 | TRBV7-2 | many | CASSPGGVIRSNEQFF | TGTGCCAGCAGCCCTGGGGGCGTCATCCGCAGCAATGAGCAGTTCTTC
NA | TRBJ2-5 | TRBV20-1 | NA | CSARVTGSEETQYF | TGCAGTGCTAGAGTCACAGGGTCGGAAGAGACCCAGTACTTC
NA | TRBJ2-4 | TRBV7-2 | NA | CASSLTYIQYF | TGTGCCAGCAGCTTAACTTACATTCAGTACTTC
NA | TRBJ2-7 | TRBV3-1 | few | CASSQVDSSYEQYF | TGTGCCAGCAGCCAAGTGGACTCCTCCTACGAGCAGTACTTC
TRBD2 | TRBJ2-5 | TRBV7-7 | NA | CASSLGLAFQETQYF | TGTGCTAGCAGCTTGGGACTAGCGTTCCAAGAGACCCAGTACTTC
NA | TRBJ1-6 | TRBV20-1 | NA | CSAMVVGSPLHF | TGCAGTGCTATGGTGGTGGGGTCACCCCTCCACTTT
TRBD2 | TRBJ2-1 | TRBV30 | NA | CAWSRGGADEQFF | TGTGCCTGGAGCCGCGGGGGGGCTGATGAGCAGTTCTTC
NA | TRBJ2-7 | TRBV5-1 | NA | CASSGAEGIDEQYF | TGCGCCAGCAGCGGAGCGGAAGGGATAGACGAGCAGTACTTC
NA | TRBJ1-2 | TRBV7-9 | NA | CASSLPRHPANYGYTF | TGTGCCAGCAGCCTACCCCGTCATCCAGCTAACTATGGCTACACCTTC
TRBD1 | TRBJ1-2 | TRBV20-1 | few | CSAQGGTGYGYTF | TGCAGTGCCCAAGGGGGGACAGGCTATGGCTACACCTTC
TRBD1 | TRBJ1-2 | TRBV7-2 | NA | CASSLAGTGTGYGYTF | TGTGCCAGCAGCTTAGCGGGGACAGGGACCGGTTATGGCTACACCTTC
NA | TRBJ1-6 | TRBV6-1 | few | CASSDPGFAYNSPLHF | TGTGCCAGCAGCGACCCAGGGTTCGCCTATAATTCACCCCTCCACTTT
NA | TRBJ2-7 | TRBV7-2 | once | CASSLRMAGDEQYF | TGTGCCAGCAGCCTCCGTATGGCGGGCGACGAGCAGTACTTC
TRBD1 | TRBJ1-2 | TRBV9 | NA | CASNEQGALHGYTF | TGTGCCAGCAACGAACAGGGGGCGCTTCATGGCTACACCTTC
TRBD2 | TRBJ2-7 | TRBV9 | NA | CASSPSSGRGYEQYF | TGTGCCAGCAGCCCATCTAGCGGCCGAGGGTACGAGCAGTACTTC
NA | TRBJ1-5 | TRBV7-8 | NA | CATTQGWVGNQPQHF | TGTGCCACAACCCAGGGGTGGGTGGGCAATCAGCCCCAGCATTTT
NA | TRBJ2-5 | TRBV7-2 | NA | CASSLSRDQETQYF | TGTGCCAGCAGCTTAAGCAGGGACCAAGAGACCCAGTACTTC
NA | TRBJ1-2 | TRBV4-2 | few | CASSRGQGGYTF | TGTGCCAGCAGCCGCGGGCAGGGAGGCTACACCTTC
TRBD2 | TRBJ2-1 | TRBV4-2 | few | CASSQPLAGGLHNEQFF | TGTGCCAGCAGCCAGCCACTAGCGGGAGGGCTTCACAATGAGCAGTTCTTC
NA | TRBJ2-5 | TRBV11-1 | NA | CASGSRTDVVRETQYF | TGTGCCAGCGGCTCCCGGACGGACGTTGTCAGAGAGACCCAGTACTTC
TRBD2 | TRBJ2-3 | TRBV20-1 | NA | CSARPPGLVKDTQYF | TGCAGTGCTAGGCCTCCGGGACTAGTGAAAGATACGCAGTATTTT
NA | TRBJ1-2 | TRBV20-1 | NA | CSALSDGPTNYGYTF | TGCAGTGCCCTATCGGACGGTCCCACTAACTATGGCTACACCTTC
NA | TRBJ1-2 | TRBV20-1 | NA | CSAPRGGQIGYTF | TGCAGTGCCCCCCGGGGAGGACAGATCGGCTACACCTTC
TRBD2 | TRBJ2-1 | TRBV28 | NA | CASGLAGGPFYNEQFF | TGTGCCAGCGGACTAGCGGGAGGGCCGTTCTACAATGAGCAGTTCTTC
TRBD1 | TRBJ2-7 | TRBV29-1 | NA | CSPLLGDRGYEQYF | TGCAGCCCCTTGTTGGGGGACAGGGGCTACGAGCAGTACTTC
NA | TRBJ2-5 | TRBV9 | many | CASSVGTVQETQYF | TGTGCCAGCAGCGTAGGAACAGTCCAAGAGACCCAGTACTTC
TRBD2 | TRBJ2-5 | TRBV12-3/TRBV12-4 | few | CASSFHRSGGDQETQYF | TGTGCCAGCAGTTTTCATCGTAGCGGGGGGGATCAAGAGACCCAGTACTTC
NA | TRBJ2-5 | TRBV15 | once | CATSRRAQETQYF | TGTGCCACCAGCAGGCGAGCCCAAGAGACCCAGTACTTC
NA | TRBJ2-3 | TRBV7-2 | NA | CASSFRLAQGDTQYF | TGTGCCAGCAGCTTTCGGCTAGCTCAAGGAGATACGCAGTATTTT
TRBD2 | TRBJ2-1 | TRBV7-8 | NA | CASSSLLAGIVYNEQFF | TGTGCCAGCAGCTCGCTCCTAGCGGGAATAGTCTACAATGAGCAGTTCTTC